This TCR beta chain appears in the sequencing data of a study of cytomegalovirus exposure and HLA in healthy donors. Whole-study findings and limits: In vitro assays verified that three CMV-associated chains recognized CMV antigens specifically. Available immune exposure information was restricted to CMV serostatus only.

The PCR employed 60 Vbeta primers together with 13 Jbeta primers. Clones were read by immunoSEQ multiplex PCR, and TCRdb kept only the in-frame ones, dropping some. The sample records some 81,000 clones, around 70% being singletons. Germline values: CDR1 KGHSH, CDR2 LQKENI. V shed 4 bases and J shed 5 bases, with 14 bases lying between them. CDR3 length: 14 amino acids. Concerning this clone: What it binds is unknown.

The chain is built from TRBV18 and TRBJ2-5; D might be TRBD1 (5 bases). The sample taken for sequencing was PBMCs. The clonotype originates from a woman aged 35 to 49 in good health and CMV-seropositive. The CDR3 nucleotides are TGTGCCAGCTCACTGGGGCTAGTGGAGGAGACCCAGTACTTC. This sequence encodes CASSLGLVEETQYF.